The rows below give T cell receptor beta chains drawn from one sample of a study of blood T cell repertoires in COVID-19. Method: immunoSEQ multiplex PCR; TCRdb's copy keeps in-frame clones and lacks some. The table includes approximately 330,000 clones, roughly 90% detected once. The sequenced material came from peripheral blood. The receptors come from a woman between 40 and 50 years old with COVID-19, enrolled during active disease. Each CDR3 is given with its conserved first and last residue. Fields, in order: D gene, J gene, V gene, clone size, CDR3 protein, CDR3 DNA. D genes are given only for firm matches. Expanded clones get a size class; other rows say once, few or many, or leave the size out.

>TRBD2|TRBJ2-5|TRBV7-2|-
CASSFGGRAGETQYF
TGTGCCAGCAGCTTTGGCGGGAGGGCAGGGGAGACCCAGTACTTC
>-|TRBJ1-1|TRBV19|-
CASSEGLSTEAFF
TGTGCCAGTAGTGAGGGTTTGAGCACTGAAGCTTTCTTT
>-|TRBJ2-3|TRBV9|-
CASSAQGHRAADTQYF
TGTGCCAGCAGCGCACAGGGCCACCGCGCCGCAGATACGCAGTATTTT
>TRBD1|TRBJ1-5|TRBV6-2/TRBV6-3|-
CASSQSGTGVYQPQHF
TGTGCCAGCAGCCAATCCGGGACAGGGGTGTATCAGCCCCAGCATTTT
>TRBD2|TRBJ2-7|TRBV28|-
CASSKAHSGDYEQYF
TGTGCCAGCAGCAAGGCGCATAGCGGGGACTACGAGCAGTACTTC
>-|TRBJ1-5|TRBV19|-
CASSIEATGVSNQPQHF
TGTGCCAGTAGTATAGAGGCAACAGGAGTTAGCAATCAGCCCCAGCATTTT
>-|TRBJ2-2|TRBV6-2/TRBV6-3|-
CASTPLARGNTGELFF
TGTGCCAGCACCCCACTGGCCCGGGGAAACACCGGGGAGCTGTTTTTT
>TRBD2|TRBJ2-5|TRBV15|-
CATSSRLAGGSETQYF
TGTGCCACCTCCTCCAGACTAGCGGGGGGATCTGAGACCCAGTACTTC
>-|TRBJ2-7|TRBV19|-
CASSMIGGQYYEQYF
TGTGCCAGTAGTATGATAGGTGGACAATACTACGAGCAGTACTTC
>TRBD1|TRBJ1-1|TRBV5-1|-
CASSLGQGAEAFF
TGCGCCAGCAGCTTGGGACAGGGCGCTGAAGCTTTCTTT
>-|TRBJ2-1|TRBV5-1|-
CASSLADYNEQFF
TGCGCCAGCAGCTTGGCAGATTACAATGAGCAGTTCTTC
>-|TRBJ2-3|TRBV6-1|-
CASILRGTDTQYF
TGTGCCAGCATTCTACGGGGTACAGATACGCAGTATTTT
>TRBD1|TRBJ2-2|TRBV28|-
CASSLVTGGANGELFF
TGTGCCAGCAGTCTGGTGACAGGGGGCGCAAACGGGGAGCTGTTTTTT
>TRBD2|TRBJ2-1|TRBV28|-
CASSFLGLAGGSSYNEQFF
TGTGCCAGCAGTTTTTTAGGACTAGCGGGGGGAAGCTCCTACAATGAGCAGTTCTTC
>TRBD1|TRBJ1-2|TRBV27|-
CATHNRQGANYGYTF
TGTGCCACCCATAACCGACAGGGGGCTAACTATGGCTACACCTTC
>-|TRBJ1-2|TRBV28|few
CASSPWTVQIYGYTF
TGTGCCAGCAGCCCATGGACAGTACAGATCTATGGCTACACCTTC
>-|TRBJ1-2|TRBV6-5|once
CASSTGSNGYTF
TGTGCCAGCAGTACAGGGTCTAATGGCTACACCTTC
>-|TRBJ2-7|TRBV6-1|-
CASSEVIIQAGEQYF
TGTGCCAGCAGTGAAGTAATCATACAGGCGGGAGAGCAGTACTTC
>-|TRBJ1-2|TRBV7-9|few
CASSLVISGDYTF
TGTGCCAGCAGCTTAGTGATATCGGGGGACTACACCTTC
>TRBD1|TRBJ1-1|TRBV14|-
CASSPDRVRTEAFF
TGTGCCAGCAGCCCGGACAGGGTAAGAACTGAAGCTTTCTTT
>-|TRBJ1-5|TRBV24-1|once
CATSDSQGNSNQPQHF
TGTGCCACCAGTGATTCCCAGGGAAATAGCAATCAGCCCCAGCATTTT
>TRBD2|TRBJ2-1|TRBV24-1|-
CATSDSRTSGNEQFF
TGTGCCACCAGTGATTCCCGGACTAGCGGCAATGAGCAGTTCTTC
>-|TRBJ1-5|TRBV19|-
CASSIVRDSNQPQHF
TGTGCCAGTAGTATCGTGCGGGATAGCAATCAGCCCCAGCATTTT
>TRBD1|TRBJ1-2|TRBV24-1|-
CATSEGGAGFGYTF
TGTGCCACCAGTGAAGGGGGCGCAGGTTTTGGCTACACCTTC
>-|TRBJ2-1|TRBV27|-
CASSPRTQGPNPYNEQFF
TGTGCCAGCAGTCCACGCACACAGGGCCCAAATCCTTACAATGAGCAGTTCTTC
>-|TRBJ1-6|TRBV28|-
CATKTGVHQSPLHF
TGTGCCACCAAAACGGGGGTACATCAGTCACCCCTCCACTTT
>TRBD1|TRBJ2-3|TRBV11-2|-
CASSRQGATAQYF
TGTGCCAGCAGCCGCCAGGGGGCCACGGCGCAGTATTTT
>-|TRBJ1-3|TRBV11-2|once
CASSLGQASGNTIYF
TGTGCCAGCAGCTTAGGACAGGCCTCTGGAAACACCATATATTTT
>-|TRBJ2-3|TRBV5-1|-
CASSLGRVTDTQYF
TGCGCCAGCAGCTTGGGCAGGGTGACAGATACGCAGTATTTT
>TRBD2|TRBJ2-2|TRBV28|-
CASRGGANLNTGELFF
TGTGCCAGCCGGGGGGGCGCCAACCTGAACACCGGGGAGCTGTTTTTT
>TRBD1|TRBJ2-7|TRBV30|-
CAWSRGQAAYEQYF
TGTGCCTGGAGTAGGGGGCAGGCCGCCTACGAGCAGTACTTC
>TRBD2|TRBJ2-1|TRBV19|once
CASSISGGAVNEQFF
TGTGCCAGTAGTATTAGCGGGGGGGCAGTCAATGAGCAGTTCTTC
>-|TRBJ2-1|TRBV28|-
CASSPLTRNEQFF
TGTGCCAGCAGTCCCCTCACTAGAAATGAGCAGTTCTTC
>-|TRBJ1-1|TRBV9|-
CASSVGTQWGTEAFF
TGTGCCAGCAGCGTAGGGACTCAATGGGGCACTGAAGCTTTCTTT
>-|TRBJ2-3|TRBV19|-
CASRFDSYTDTQYF
TGTGCCAGTAGGTTTGACTCATACACAGATACGCAGTATTTT
>TRBD1|TRBJ1-5|TRBV7-9|-
CASSLGQGANQPQHF
TGTGCCAGCAGCTTAGGGCAGGGGGCGAATCAGCCCCAGCATTTT
>-|TRBJ1-2|TRBV6-2/TRBV6-3|-
CASSYGLYGYTF
TGTGCCAGCAGTTACGGCCTCTATGGCTACACCTTC
>TRBD1|TRBJ2-7|TRBV5-8|-
CASSTGTGSLEQYF
TGTGCCAGCAGCACCGGGACAGGGTCCCTCGAGCAGTACTTC
>-|TRBJ2-2|TRBV7-3|-
CASSLTIGMWPGELFF
TGTGCCAGCAGCTTAACGATCGGGATGTGGCCCGGGGAGCTGTTTTTT